This entry concerns a single TCR beta chain. This sample is drawn from a study of OX40 agonist ivuxolimab in advanced cancers. This CDR3 has 14 residues. V shed 1 base and J shed 7 bases, with 13 bases lying between them. Germline V gene sequence: CDR1 KGHSH, CDR2 LQKENI. Produced via immunoSEQ multiplex PCR; TCRdb's table is partial and in-frame only. The profile shows 98,000 or so clones, approximately 93% of them singletons. This clonotype originated in an adult with an advanced solid tumor such as melanoma, head and neck, liver or kidney cancer. The chain couples TRBV18 to TRBJ2-5; possibly TRBD2 for D (5 bases). The sample here was CD4+ or CD8+ T cells sorted from blood, taken in a trial of the OX40 agonist ivuxolimab. CDR3 sequence (DNA): TGTGCCAGCTCACCACTTCTAGGAGGACTGACCCAGTACTTC. As protein: CASSPLLGGLTQYF.